The next 20 T cell receptor beta chains were all read from a single sample in a study of T cell responses to AZD1222 COVID-19 vaccine. TCRdb's copy holds only in-frame clones and misses some; the assay was immunoSEQ multiplex PCR. The sample has over 110,000 clones; roughly 89% are singletons. Sequenced material: peripheral blood, taken on day 0 of AZD1222 vaccination. The receptors here all came from an adult in good health.

This clone was observed a few times. This rearrangement joins TRBV12-3 or TRBV12-4 to TRBJ2-5, with D perhaps matching TRBD2 (6 bases). Trimming left V 9 bases short and J 7 bases short, with 12 bases between. This CDR3 region has 11 residues. The CDR3 reads CASSPGGTQYF. CDR3 DNA: TGTGCCAGTAGCCCCGGGGGGACCCAGTACTTC.

The chain joins TRBV4-3 to TRBJ1-4, with D hard to call. CDR1 is LGHNA, CDR2 YSLEER, per germline. The CDR3 is 14 amino acids. Trimming left V 3 bases short and J 1 base short, with 6 bases between. The CDR3 spells CASSQYRTNEKLFF. CDR3 coding DNA: TGCGCCAGCAGCCAGTACAGAACTAATGAAAAACTGTTTTTT.

The chain links TRBV11-2 to TRBJ2-3, with D perhaps assigned TRBD1 or TRBD2 (5 bases each). Deletions cut 3 bases from V and 6 bases from J, with 13 bases between. The CDR3 loop spans 14 amino acids. Germline V gene data show CDR1 as SGHAT and CDR2 as FQNNGV. The CDR3 loop is CASSFGGSRDTQYF. CDR3 DNA: TGTGCCAGCAGCTTTGGGGGATCGCGGGATACGCAGTATTTT.

The chain recombines TRBV14 with TRBJ2-1, with 7 bases fitting TRBD1. Germline V gene data show CDR1 as SGHDN and CDR2 as FVKESK. This CDR3 spans 13 amino acids. Unmatched junction bases numbered 7, after V lost 6 bases and J lost 8 bases. The CDR3 coding sequence is TGTGCCAGCAGAAGGGACAGTGAATATGAGCAGTTCTTC. This gives the protein CASRRDSEYEQFF.

This clone was seen only once. The chain has TRBV5-6 and TRBJ2-3; D is ambiguous. The CDR3 sequence is 16 residues long. CDR1 and CDR2 from the germline V gene are SGHDT and YYEEEE. Trimming left V 0 bases short and J 0 bases short, with 11 bases between. The CDR3 spells CASSLERSYSTDTQYF. Here the CDR3 DNA reads TGTGCCAGCAGCTTGGAGCGATCGTATAGCACAGATACGCAGTATTTT.

The chain combines TRBV10-3 with TRBJ2-3; D is possibly TRBD2 (5 bases). V gave up 4 bases and J gave up 1 base, with 12 bases separating them. CDR1 and CDR2 from the germline V gene are ENHRY and SYGVKD. The CDR3 consists of 15 residues. CDR3 nucleotide sequence: TGTGCCATCAGTGGGAGGTCAGGTCGCACAGATACGCAGTATTTT. Amino acids: CAISGRSGRTDTQYF.

This chain uses TRBV19 with TRBJ2-1; D unresolved. This CDR3 spans 16 amino acids. Germline-derived CDR1 and CDR2 are LNHDA and SQIVND (reference sequence). Trimming took off 1 base at V and 7 bases at J, with 17 bases between the two ends. CDR3 in amino acids: CASSIVGSATFNEQFF. In nucleotides, the CDR3 is TGTGCCAGTAGTATAGTGGGGTCGGCGACTTTTAATGAGCAGTTCTTC.

The chain is built from TRBV11-1 and TRBJ2-7; 7 positions agree with TRBD1. V shed 11 bases, J shed 2 bases, and the junction held 9 bases outside the gene matches. The CDR3 totals 13 residues. Germline assignment: CDR1 SGHAT and CDR2 FQDESV (reference sequence). CDR3 in amino acids: CAPSQGETYEQYF. CDR3 bases: TGTGCCCCTAGTCAGGGGGAGACCTACGAGCAGTACTTC.

The chain is built from TRBV19 and TRBJ2-2; the D gene is possibly TRBD2 (6 bases). V shed 4 bases and J shed 6 bases, with 21 bases lying between them. CDR1 LNHDA and CDR2 SQIVND come from the germline V gene (reference sequence). The CDR3 covers 17 residues. The DNA of the CDR3 is TGTGCCAGTAGTAGTCGGAGTCTAGGAGGGTTTGCCGGGGAGCTGTTTTTT. It encodes CASSSRSLGGFAGELFF.

The chain combines TRBV6-5 with TRBJ1-2; D remains unclear. Deletions cut 0 bases from V and 2 bases from J, with 7 bases between. CDR1 is MNHEY and CDR2 is SVGAGI in the germline V gene. The CDR3 covers 14 residues. The CDR3 DNA follows: TGTGCCAGCAGTTACTCAGCAGTAAACTATGGCTACACCTTC. This codes for CASSYSAVNYGYTF.

The chain couples TRBV30 to TRBJ1-5, with D perhaps matching TRBD1 (6 bases). Trimming pared 3 bases from V and 7 bases from J, leaving 19 bases between. Germline CDR1 and CDR2: GTSNPN and SVGIG (reference sequence). The CDR3 consists of 15 residues. The CDR3 protein is CAWSRDTGAGQPQHF. The CDR3 DNA reads TGTGCCTGGAGCCGGGACACGGGGGCTGGGCAGCCCCAGCATTTT. The full variable domain, in which reference TRBV30 and TRBJ1-5 provide the parts outside the CDR3, is SQTIHQWPATLVQPVGSPLSLECTVEGTSNPNLYWYRQAAGRGLQLLFYSVGIGQISSEVPQNLSASRPQDRQFILSSKKLLLSDSGFYLCAWSRDTGAGQPQHFGDGTRLSIL.

The chain combines TRBV30 with TRBJ2-1; D possibly uses TRBD1 or TRBD2 (5 bases each). The V end was cut by 2 bases, the J end by 7 bases, with 18 bases between. There are 15 residues in the CDR3. CDR1 GTSNPN and CDR2 SVGIG come from the germline V gene (reference sequence). CDR3 loop: CAWSPSGPKRNEQFF. The CDR3 DNA is TGTGCCTGGAGTCCCTCGGGGCCAAAGCGGAATGAGCAGTTCTTC. The whole variable domain, remainder taken from reference TRBV30 and TRBJ2-1, is SQTIHQWPATLVQPVGSPLSLECTVEGTSNPNLYWYRQAAGRGLQLLFYSVGIGQISSEVPQNLSASRPQDRQFILSSKKLLLSDSGFYLCAWSPSGPKRNEQFFGPGTRLTVL.

The chain has TRBV21-1 and TRBJ2-7; the table's D call of TRBD2 was not tested on the DNA. TRBV21-1 is shown as a pseudogene. The CDR3 runs to 15 residues. The DNA for the CDR3 is TGTGCCAGCAGCACCCCCTTGGCGGGAGATTACGAGCAGTACTTC. As protein: CASSTPLAGDYEQYF.

V gene TRBV4-1 combines with J gene TRBJ1-1; 9 positions agree with TRBD1. Germline-derived CDR1 and CDR2 are MGHRA and YSYEKL. The J segment lost 4 bases and the V segment lost 3 bases, leaving 12 bases of the junction unmatched. The CDR3 is 17 amino acids. The CDR3: CASSHAFPGTGPTEAFF. The CDR3 DNA follows: TGCGCCAGCAGCCACGCATTCCCCGGGACAGGGCCCACTGAAGCTTTCTTT.

The V gene is TRBV4-3, the J gene TRBJ2-7, with D possibly matching TRBD1 (6 bases). CDR3 size: 14 residues. V was clipped by 1 base and J by 5 bases, with 12 bases between them. From germline, CDR1 is LGHNA and CDR2 YSLEER. The CDR3 nucleotides are TGCGCCAGCAGCCAAGGTTACAGGGCAAACGAGCAGTACTTC. It yields the protein CASSQGYRANEQYF.

The chain links TRBV27 to TRBJ1-5; D may be TRBD1 (5 bases). The CDR3 has 15 amino acids. The V gene lost 5 bases and the J gene lost 2 bases, with 13 bases spanning the gap. The germline V gene has CDR1 MNHEY and CDR2 SMNVEV (reference sequence). The CDR3 coding sequence is TGTGCCAGCAGTACCCAGGGCAGGGGCAATCAGCCCCAGCATTTT. Translation: CASSTQGRGNQPQHF.

V gene TRBV30 combines with J gene TRBJ1-5; 7 nucleotides match TRBD1. The V gene end was trimmed by 4 bases and the J gene end by 5 bases; junction bases not matched to a gene: 5. The CDR3 totals 13 residues. Germline CDR1 is GTSNPN and CDR2 is SVGIG (reference sequence). CDR3 bases: TGTGCCTGGAAACAGGGGAGGGATCAGCCCCAGCATTTT. Translating gives CAWKQGRDQPQHF.

The genes are TRBV5-5 and TRBJ1-4; no definite D call. This CDR3 is built from 13 residues. Trimming removed 6 bases from V and 4 bases from J, with 10 bases in between. Germline V CDR1 and CDR2: SGHKS, YYEKEE (reference sequence). DNA for the CDR3: TGTGCCAGCAACCTTGGACTTAATGAAAAACTGTTTTTT. As protein: CASNLGLNEKLFF. Full variable domain (missing parts from reference TRBV5-5 and TRBJ1-4): DAGVTQSPTHLIKTRGQQVTLRCSPISGHKSVSWYQQVLGQGPQFIFQYYEKEERGRGNFPDRFSARQFPNYSSELNVNALLLGDSALYLCASNLGLNEKLFFGSGTQLSVL.

This rearrangement joins TRBV27 to TRBJ2-1, with 7 bases lining up with TRBD1. The CDR3 totals 17 residues. J lost 1 base, V lost 5 bases, and 11 bases had no gene match. Germline V CDR1 and CDR2: MNHEY, SMNVEV (reference sequence). The CDR3: CASSPYETGESYNEQFF. DNA for the CDR3: TGTGCCAGCAGTCCGTATGAAACAGGGGAGTCCTACAATGAGCAGTTCTTC.

The chain carries TRBV7-8 and TRBJ1-2; D ambiguous. The CDR3 is 14 residues long. Germline CDR1 and CDR2: SGHVS and FQNEAQ. V was pared by 5 bases and J by 0 bases, with 10 bases between. The CDR3 DNA is TGTGCCAGCAGCCCCCACGGAGCTAACTATGGCTACACCTTC. This translates into CASSPHGANYGYTF.